Listed below are T cell receptor beta chains from one sample, sequenced in a study of cytomegalovirus exposure and HLA in healthy donors. This table comes from immunoSEQ multiplex PCR, and its TCRdb copy is limited to in-frame clones, with some not included. The sample lists 190,000 or so clones, 80% occurring once. Material: PBMCs. These receptor sequences come from a boy between 10 and 17 years old in good health and CMV-seronegative. The CDR3 runs from the conserved cysteine through the conserved F or W. Each record gives: J gene, clone size, D gene, V gene, CDR3 protein, CDR3 DNA. A D gene is named only where the DNA matches it firmly. Not every row has a clone size; where given, it reads once, few, many or a size class.

TRBJ1-5 | - | - | TRBV5-6 | CASNLQGGNQPQHF | TGTGCCAGCAACTTACAGGGAGGCAATCAGCCCCAGCATTTT
TRBJ2-1 | - | - | TRBV30 | CAWSTRENVNEQFF | TGTGCCTGGAGTACTAGGGAGAATGTCAATGAGCAGTTCTTC
TRBJ1-1 | few | TRBD1 | TRBV19 | CASSIVRQGAPHYTEAFF | TGTGCCAGTAGTATAGTTAGGCAGGGGGCGCCCCATTACACTGAAGCTTTCTTT
TRBJ2-7 | - | - | TRBV29-1 | CSVLTGVGSTYEQYF | TGCAGCGTACTAACAGGTGTGGGTAGCACCTACGAGCAGTACTTC
TRBJ1-6 | - | - | TRBV18 | CASSAKRNSPLHF | TGTGCCAGCTCAGCGAAGAGGAATTCACCCCTCCACTTT
TRBJ2-1 | - | - | TRBV5-8 | CASSLPGIKEQFF | TGTGCCAGCAGCTTACCGGGAATTAAAGAGCAGTTCTTC
TRBJ1-6 | - | - | TRBV2 | CASSVNYNSPLHF | TGTGCCAGCAGTGTAAATTATAATTCACCCCTCCACTTT
TRBJ2-7 | - | - | TRBV4-1 | CASSQEVAISYEQYF | TGCGCCAGCAGCCAAGAGGTAGCGATTTCCTACGAGCAGTACTTC
TRBJ1-4 | - | - | TRBV29-1 | CSAHRATNEKLFF | TGCAGCGCGCACAGGGCAACTAATGAAAAACTGTTTTTT
TRBJ1-6 | - | - | TRBV7-9 | CSSSEPGLYNSPLHF | TGTTCCAGCAGCGAGCCGGGGTTGTATAATTCACCCCTCCACTTT
TRBJ1-2 | - | - | TRBV5-1 | CASSLEAGPNYGYTF | TGCGCCAGCAGCTTGGAGGCAGGCCCAAACTATGGCTACACCTTC
TRBJ2-5 | - | - | TRBV29-1 | CSVIDGDQETQYF | TGCAGCGTTATAGACGGAGACCAAGAGACCCAGTACTTC
TRBJ1-1 | - | - | TRBV18 | CASSPPSTEAFF | TGTGCCAGCTCACCACCGTCGACTGAAGCTTTCTTT
TRBJ1-2 | - | - | TRBV11-2 | CASSSYNYGYTF | TGTGCCAGCAGCTCCTATAACTATGGCTACACCTTC
TRBJ1-2 | - | - | TRBV6-4 | CASSREGVGGYTF | TGTGCCAGCAGCCGGGAGGGGGTAGGTGGCTACACCTTC
TRBJ2-5 | - | - | TRBV11-3 | CASSLISSGAETQYF | TGTGCCAGCAGCTTAATTAGCTCGGGTGCAGAGACCCAGTACTTC
TRBJ2-4 | once | TRBD2 | TRBV5-8 | CATGGVLVRNIQYF | TGTGCCACCGGGGGGGTCCTAGTCAGAAACATTCAGTACTTC
TRBJ2-3 | - | TRBD1 | TRBV5-4 | CASSWGGTGVDTQYF | TGTGCCAGCAGCTGGGGGGGGACAGGGGTAGATACGCAGTATTTT
TRBJ2-7 | - | TRBD2 | TRBV18 | CASSASGLGNEQYF | TGTGCCAGCTCAGCCTCGGGACTAGGCAACGAGCAGTACTTC
TRBJ1-2 | - | - | TRBV4-1 | CASSQDGRIHYGYTF | TGCGCCAGCAGCCAAGATGGGAGGATCCACTATGGCTACACCTTC
TRBJ2-6 | - | TRBD1 | TRBV7-2 | CASSETGTSRANVLTF | TGTGCCAGCAGCGAGACAGGGACGTCCAGGGCCAACGTCCTGACTTTC
TRBJ2-7 | - | TRBD2 | TRBV2 | CASRAGTSGYYEQYF | TGTGCCAGCAGAGCCGGGACTAGCGGATACTACGAGCAGTACTTC
TRBJ1-2 | - | - | TRBV10-3 | CAISKEQGSVNGYTF | TGTGCCATCAGCAAAGAACAGGGCTCGGTTAATGGCTACACCTTC
TRBJ1-1 | few | - | TRBV4-1 | CASSQGSGVNTEAFF | TGCGCCAGCAGCCAAGGTTCAGGGGTGAACACTGAAGCTTTCTTT
TRBJ1-2 | - | - | TRBV5-1 | CASSLPRGRSYTF | TGCGCCAGCAGCTTGCCCAGGGGCAGGAGCTACACCTTC
TRBJ2-7 | - | TRBD2 | TRBV14 | CASSLGLAGEASYEQYF | TGTGCCAGCAGCCTCGGATTAGCGGGAGAGGCGTCCTACGAGCAGTACTTC
TRBJ1-1 | - | - | TRBV5-6 | CASSKDTQNTEAFF | TGTGCCAGCAGCAAGGACACTCAGAACACTGAAGCTTTCTTT
TRBJ2-2 | - | - | TRBV30 | CAWSRVRAVTGELFF | TGTGCCTGGAGTCGGGTGCGGGCGGTCACCGGGGAGCTGTTTTTT
TRBJ2-3 | - | - | TRBV9 | CASSGNRLQGKGADTQYF | TGTGCCAGCAGCGGGAATAGGCTACAGGGCAAGGGGGCAGATACGCAGTATTTT
TRBJ1-2 | - | - | TRBV5-1 | CASTTGNYGYTF | TGCGCCAGCACCACAGGGAACTATGGCTACACCTTC
TRBJ1-2 | few | - | TRBV9 | CASSQGTEMGGYTF | TGTGCCAGCAGCCAGGGGACGGAGATGGGTGGCTACACCTTC
TRBJ1-5 | few | - | TRBV19 | CASSIELNQPQHF | TGTGCCAGTAGTATAGAGTTAAATCAGCCCCAGCATTTT
TRBJ2-7 | few | TRBD2 | TRBV7-8 | CASSFSSGTTYEQYF | TGTGCCAGCAGCTTTTCTAGCGGGACTACCTACGAGCAGTACTTC
TRBJ2-7 | - | - | TRBV5-1 | CASSLGGPYEQYF | TGCGCCAGCAGCTTGGGCGGGCCCTACGAGCAGTACTTC
TRBJ2-3 | - | TRBD2 | TRBV9 | CASSVDASGGTSTQYF | TGTGCCAGCAGCGTAGATGCTAGCGGGGGGACCAGTACGCAGTATTTT
TRBJ2-1 | once | - | TRBV6-1 | CASSELELASSEQFF | TGTGCCAGCAGTGAACTTGAACTAGCTAGTTCTGAGCAGTTCTTC
TRBJ1-1 | few | - | TRBV6-1 | CASNRRMNTEAFF | TGTGCCAGCAACAGGCGAATGAACACTGAAGCTTTCTTT
TRBJ2-4 | - | - | TRBV7-9 | CASSLDRSLQYF | TGTGCCAGCAGCCTTGACAGGAGTTTACAGTACTTC
TRBJ2-1 | - | TRBD2 | TRBV18 | CASSRGRLAGVEEQFF | TGTGCCAGCTCACGAGGGAGACTAGCGGGAGTAGAGGAGCAGTTCTTC
TRBJ1-5 | few | - | TRBV7-2 | CASSLGHPNQPQHF | TGTGCCAGCAGCTTGGGACACCCCAATCAGCCCCAGCATTTT
TRBJ1-1 | - | - | TRBV27 | CASSRTALNTEAFF | TGTGCCAGCAGTCGGACAGCCTTGAACACTGAAGCTTTCTTT
TRBJ1-2 | - | - | TRBV9 | CASSPRSGAGHGYTF | TGTGCCAGCAGCCCTCGTTCTGGGGCAGGTCATGGCTACACCTTC